This T cell receptor beta chain was sequenced for a study of T cells in Graves' hyperthyroidism and ophthalmopathy (dated by TCRdb to the late 2010s). Regarding the research as a whole: Peripheral blood was sampled at the time of initial diagnosis, prior to any treatment. TCR V-J signatures able to tell the groups apart were searched for in a discovery cohort of some 97 patients, of whom more than 40 had Graves' ophthalmopathy and more than 55 had stable Graves' hyperthyroidism. Prospective prediction of ophthalmopathy was tested in an independent validation cohort consisting of 18 to 20 hyperthyroidism patients and around 16 patients who later progressed to ophthalmopathy. The 100 discovery patients were randomly divided into training and test sets at a 7:3 ratio. The study also compared thyroid tissue and blood T-cell repertoires from 5 to 7 Graves' hyperthyroidism patients. Following sampling, methimazole starting at 30 mg daily was given to hyperthyroidism patients, and high-dose intravenous methylprednisolone was given to ophthalmopathy patients. The paper reports TCR Vbeta CDR3 sequencing of approximately 140 peripheral blood samples: 43 ophthalmopathy, 75 to 80 hyperthyroidism and about 17 progressor patients.

In regard to this clonotype: The antigen it recognizes is unknown. Base qualities were left out, and no much larger clone turns up one base away.

TCR beta CDR3 regions were amplified from RNA transcripts. A first-round RT-PCR of the TCR CDR3 used the HTBI primer set with the Qiagen OneStep RT-PCR kit. Libraries were constructed in a second round of multiplex PCR, after which size selection and purification were performed. The libraries were sequenced on an Illumina HiSeq2000 using paired-end 100 bp reads. As for the original processing: SOAPnuke was used to process the raw data, removing reads that contained adapters or uncalled bases, had a mean Phred below 15, or lacked an exact match to the constant primer or identifier. COPE v1.2.5 was used to merge the high-quality paired reads, and each unique nucleotide sequence was defined as a clonotype. MiTCR v1.1 was used to align clonotypes to the IMGT TRBV, TRBD and TRBJ reference segments. The analysis was restricted to V-J combinations with a frequency above 0.0001, which together covered just over 98% of the repertoires. A TCS score was defined as the ratio of F50 (clonal expansion) to E x V (chaos), with BLOSUM62-based TCRdist applied between CDR3 peptides within each V-J. Welch's t-statistics and random forest reduced 500 to 550 V-J features to roughly 13, which were used in a naive Bayes classifier (R e1071). The raw public data were reprocessed by TCRdb itself: fastp quality trimming at Q25, MiXCR clonotype calling, in-frame beta chains only. For every CDR3 protein sequence, its rows merge into one entry that carries the most common genes and DNA. TCRdb's processing, not the authors' own work, is the source of the V and J calls. This sample gives 300,000 or so distinct CDR3 sequences in total; about 18% of them show up just once. Around 50% of the sample rests with the top ten.

General study outcomes and caveats: Most expanded thyroid clonotypes (frequency above 0.001) were also detected in blood, suggesting blood repertoires may reflect thyroid immune responses. In validation, the model predicted progression to ophthalmopathy with approximately 71% sensitivity and less than 80% specificity, a median of around six months before onset. A 13 V-J signature model separated ophthalmopathy from stable hyperthyroidism, with around 91% sensitivity and just under 84% specificity in cross-validation and 80%/75% in testing. Sample size was not statistically predetermined, and blinding of investigators to group allocation was not performed.

Stable Graves' hyperthyroidism was defined as the absence of progression to ophthalmopathy over 18 months of follow-up. Hyperthyroidism patients were aged 18 to 65 years and newly diagnosed, with disease duration of less than 2 months. Patients with uncontrolled infections, other autoimmune diseases, pregnancy or lactation were excluded. Diagnoses were based on clinical symptoms, serum thyroxine and TRAb, thyroid ultrasound and orbital computed tomography. Ficoll-Paque density gradient centrifugation was used to isolate PBMCs from approximately 10 ml of fresh peripheral blood. Total RNA was extracted with Trizol reagent, and quality was checked on an Agilent 2100 Bioanalyzer. Sequencing input: blood. The TCR was taken from a woman between 50 and 59 years old with Graves' hyperthyroidism.

The CDR3 is CASSEDRATDTQYF. In nucleotides, the sequence is TGTGCCAGCAGCGAGGACAGGGCCACAGATACGCAGTATTTT. This sequence uses TRBV9 and TRBJ2-3, with TRBD1 matching 8 junction bases. The germline V gene gives CDR1 as SGDLS and CDR2 as YYNGEE. Measured from the cysteine to the phenylalanine, the CDR3 is 14 residues long. The retained sequence is limited to the CDR3, 42 bases, with the frame set at the first base. The junction shows trimming of 3 bases on V and 2 bases on J, and the gene matches do not reach 2 bases of it.